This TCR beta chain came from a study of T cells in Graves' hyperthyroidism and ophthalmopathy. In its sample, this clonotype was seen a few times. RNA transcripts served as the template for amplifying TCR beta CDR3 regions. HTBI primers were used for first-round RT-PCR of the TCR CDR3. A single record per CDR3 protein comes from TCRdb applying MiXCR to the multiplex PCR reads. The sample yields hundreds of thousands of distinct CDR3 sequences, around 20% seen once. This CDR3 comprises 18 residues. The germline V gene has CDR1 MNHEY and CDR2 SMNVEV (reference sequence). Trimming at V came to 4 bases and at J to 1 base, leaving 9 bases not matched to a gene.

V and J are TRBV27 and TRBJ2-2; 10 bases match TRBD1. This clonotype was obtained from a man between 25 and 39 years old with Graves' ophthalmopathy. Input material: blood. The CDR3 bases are TGTGCCAGCAGTTGGGACAGGGGCATCCCCCTGAACACCGGGGAGCTGTTTTTT. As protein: CASSWDRGIPLNTGELFF.